The next 19 T cell receptor beta chains were all read from a single sample in a study of PD-1 blockade in mismatch repair-deficient tumors. Data came from immunoSEQ multiplex PCR; TCRdb stores just in-frame clones and leaves some out. In the table there are tens of thousands of clones, over 70% of which are singletons. Material: peripheral blood, obtained 12 weeks after starting pembrolizumab. These receptors were collected from an adult with mismatch repair-deficient cancer.

This sequence joins TRBV10-3 and TRBJ2-3, with 8 bases lining up with TRBD2. This CDR3 comprises 16 residues. Trimming cost V 0 bases and J 5 bases; bases outside gene matches: 7. Germline-derived CDR1 and CDR2 are ENHRY and SYGVKD. This CDR3 is CAISESSSGSGDTQYF. DNA of the CDR3: TGTGCCATCAGTGAGTCGTCAAGCGGGAGTGGAGATACGCAGTATTTT.

The chain uses TRBV6-5 and TRBJ2-1, with D possibly being TRBD1 (6 bases). CDR1 MNHEY and CDR2 SVGAGI come from the germline V gene. V lost 0 bases to trimming and J lost 0 bases, with 6 bases between them. This CDR3 is 15 amino acids long. Written as DNA, the CDR3 is TGTGCCAGCAGTTACTCACAGGGCTCCTACAATGAGCAGTTCTTC. Translation gives CASSYSQGSYNEQFF.

The chain joins TRBV9 to TRBJ1-1, with a possible D match to TRBD1 (5 bases). This CDR3 contains 13 residues. Germline V gives CDR1 SGDLS, CDR2 YYNGEE. V lost 3 bases to trimming and J lost 1 base, with 7 bases between them. The CDR3 region is CASSAGWNTEAFF. The CDR3 DNA is TGTGCCAGCAGCGCAGGGTGGAACACTGAAGCTTTCTTT.

This chain links TRBV19 with TRBJ2-1; 11 bases align to TRBD2. V was clipped by 4 bases and J by 8 bases; unmatched bases: 13. This CDR3 comprises 17 residues. Germline V lookup: CDR1 LNHDA, CDR2 SQIVND (reference sequence). The CDR3 coding sequence is TGTGCCAGTAGTAGGGACTTAGCGGGAGGGCCAAGAGATGAGCAGTTCTTC. This translates into CASSRDLAGGPRDEQFF.

The chain joins TRBV9 to TRBJ2-3; D remains unclear. The germline CDR1 and CDR2 sequences are SGDLS and YYNGEE. The CDR3 covers 13 residues. The V gene lost 5 bases and the J gene lost 2 bases, with 9 bases spanning the gap. The CDR3 nucleotides are TGTGCCAGCAGTCCCCGAGTCACAGATACGCAGTATTTT. It encodes CASSPRVTDTQYF.

The chain carries TRBV7-3 and TRBJ1-2; D perhaps matches TRBD1 (5 bases). The ends were cut back, 4 bases at V and 4 bases at J, with 13 bases in the middle. Per the germline V gene, CDR1 is SGHTA and CDR2 is FQGTGA. CDR3 size: 14 residues. CDR3 coding DNA: TGTGCCAGCAGCTCGACAGCTGGAATCTATGGCTACACCTTC. Amino acid sequence: CASSSTAGIYGYTF.

In its sample, this clone was seen a few times. This chain connects TRBV28 to TRBJ2-6; 8 bases fit TRBD1. Germline lookup yields CDR1 MDHEN and CDR2 SYDVKM. This CDR3 region has 16 residues. V was clipped by 3 bases and J by 3 bases; unmatched bases: 4. The CDR3 nucleotides are TGTGCCAGCAGTTTTCAGGGGGCGCGTGGGGCCAACGTCCTGACTTTC. This translates into CASSFQGARGANVLTF. Based on the CDR3 plus reference TRBV28 and TRBJ2-6, the full variable domain is DVKVTQSSRYLVKRTGEKVFLECVQDMDHENMFWYRQDPGLGLRLIYFSYDVKMKEKGDIPEGYSVSREKKERFSLILESASTNQTSMYLCASSFQGARGANVLTFGAGSRLTVL.

The gene calls are TRBV11-2 and TRBJ1-1; TRBD1 agrees at 7 bases. The CDR3 is 15 residues long. V gave up 2 bases and J gave up 1 base; unmatched junction bases: 4. CDR1 and CDR2 (germline): SGHAT, FQNNGV. The CDR3 nucleotides read TGTGCCAGCAGCTTAAGGGGGCTTACGAACACTGAAGCTTTCTTT. Protein: CASSLRGLTNTEAFF.

J is TRBJ2-2 and V is TRBV9; 13 bases map to TRBD2. After removal of 2 bases from V and 3 bases from J, the junction contained 7 bases not matched to a gene. CDR3 length equals 18 residues. Germline CDR1 SGDLS, CDR2 YYNGEE. The DNA for the CDR3 is TGTGCCAGCAGCGTGGGGACTAGCGGGAAAGGAGACACCGGGGAGCTGTTTTTT. Residues: CASSVGTSGKGDTGELFF.

The gene calls are TRBV5-4 and TRBJ1-1, with D tentatively TRBD1 (6 bases). CDR1 SGHNT and CDR2 YYREEE come from the germline V gene (reference sequence). The CDR3 covers 13 residues. V dropped 4 bases and J dropped 4 bases, with 11 bases sitting between them. CDR3 in DNA: TGTGCCAGCAGCCTTACAGGGAGCACTGAAGCTTTCTTT. Translating it yields CASSLTGSTEAFF.

The V call is TRBV2, the J call TRBJ2-3; D unclear. CDR1 is SNHLY, CDR2 FYNNEI, per germline. V was shortened by 10 bases and J by 0 bases, with 14 bases between the two germline ends. The CDR3 is 14 amino acids. The CDR3, as DNA: TGTGCCACCAAGGAAGCAGATAGCACAGATACGCAGTATTTT. This encodes CATKEADSTDTQYF.

The CDR3 DNA is TGCAGCGTCCTCACTAGCGGGCGATCAGATACGCAGTATTTT. Its translation is CSVLTSGRSDTQYF. This chain links TRBV29-1 with TRBJ2-3; 9 positions agree with TRBD2. Germline V gives CDR1 SQVTM, CDR2 ANQGSEA. CDR3 length: 14 amino acids. J was trimmed by 4 bases and V by 6 bases; bases with no gene match: 8.

The chain is built from TRBV28 and TRBJ2-5, with 7 nucleotides matching TRBD2. The CDR3 covers 15 residues. V shed 5 bases, J shed 5 bases, and the junction held 11 bases outside the gene matches. Germline values: CDR1 MDHEN, CDR2 SYDVKM. The CDR3 coding sequence is TGTGCCAGCAGTCAAAGGACTAGTAAGGGGGAGACCCAGTACTTC. It yields the protein CASSQRTSKGETQYF.

J is TRBJ2-7 and V is TRBV6-1; D is unresolved. In germline, CDR1 is MNHNS, CDR2 SASEGT. There are 12 residues in the CDR3. Between the trimmed V and J ends, which lost 2 bases and 4 bases, there was a span of 6 bases. The CDR3 here is CASSESYYEQYF. CDR3 nucleotides: TGTGCCAGCAGTGAATCCTATTACGAGCAGTACTTC.

The rearrangement uses TRBV4-1 and TRBJ2-2; D not resolved. Germline V gene sequence: CDR1 MGHRA, CDR2 YSYEKL. V was trimmed by 4 bases and J by 3 bases, leaving 3 bases between them. This CDR3 is built from 12 residues. In nucleotides, the CDR3 is TGCGCCAGCAGCCCCTACACCGGGGAGCTGTTTTTT. Amino acids: CASSPYTGELFF.

V usage is TRBV11-2 and J usage is TRBJ2-7, with 12 bases that match TRBD2. Germline V lookup: CDR1 SGHAT, CDR2 FQNNGV. V gave up 1 base and J gave up 11 bases; unmatched junction bases: 6. CDR3 length: 14 amino acids. CDR3 in amino acids: CASSLAWTSGAKYF. CDR3 DNA: TGTGCCAGCAGCTTAGCATGGACTAGCGGGGCGAAGTACTTC.

This clone occurred a few times. The sample has other DNA sequences that encode this CDR3 too. V usage is TRBV4-2 and J usage is TRBJ1-2; D is possibly TRBD1 (6 bases). Germline CDR1 reads LGHNA; CDR2 reads YNFKEQ. V was pared by 1 base and J by 6 bases, with 12 bases between. This CDR3 comprises 14 residues. In DNA form, the CDR3 reads TGTGCCAGCAGCCAAGGGGGGGCCGGGGATGGCTACACCTTC. This codes for CASSQGGAGDGYTF.

The chain joins TRBV7-2 to TRBJ2-7; D is undetermined. V lost 3 bases to trimming and J lost 6 bases, with 15 bases between them. The germline CDR1 and CDR2 sequences are SGHTA and FQGNSA. This CDR3 spans 14 amino acids. The DNA of the CDR3 is TGTGCCAGCAGCTTTCAACCGATGACGGGCGAGCAGTACTTC. This gives the protein CASSFQPMTGEQYF. Combining the CDR3 with reference TRBV7-2 and TRBJ2-7 gives the whole variable domain GAGVSQSPSNKVTEKGKDVELRCDPISGHTALYWYRQSLGQGLEFLIYFQGNSAPDKSGLPSDRFSAERTGGSVSTLTIQRTQQEDSAVYLCASSFQPMTGEQYFGPGTRLTVT.

This clone occurred once. The rearrangement joins TRBV19 to TRBJ2-1; tentatively, D is TRBD1 (5 bases). CDR1 and CDR2 (germline): LNHDA, SQIVND (reference sequence). The CDR3 extends over 14 amino acids. The germline V and J ends were trimmed by 6 bases and 10 bases, with 19 bases remaining between them. DNA for the CDR3: TGTGCCAGTAGCCCGGGTCTAGGGGTGGGCGAGCAGTTCTTC. Translating gives CASSPGLGVGEQFF.